This is a list of T cell receptor beta chains from one sample in a study of radiotherapy plus CTLA-4 blockade in lung cancer. Only in-frame clones appear in the TCRdb table, and some are missing; sequencing was by immunoSEQ multiplex PCR. The table lists about 78,000 clones, 86% of them singletons. Here the sequenced sample was peripheral blood, taken from a patient treated with radiotherapy plus ipilimumab. These TCRs come from a human donor with non-small cell lung cancer who had a partial response to radiotherapy plus ipilimumab. Each CDR3 is given with its conserved first and last residue. D genes are given only for firm matches. Clone size is stated in some rows and not others, as once, few, many or a class when expanded.

J gene: TRBJ1-1
D gene: -
V gene: TRBV29-1
clone size: -
CDR3 protein: CSVEEGFKGGTEAFF
CDR3 DNA: TGCAGCGTTGAAGAGGGGTTTAAAGGGGGAACTGAAGCTTTCTTT

J gene: TRBJ1-1
D gene: -
V gene: TRBV6-1
clone size: -
CDR3 protein: CASSWMGKNTEAFF
CDR3 DNA: TGTGCCAGCAGTTGGATGGGCAAAAACACTGAAGCTTTCTTT

J gene: TRBJ1-2
D gene: TRBD1
V gene: TRBV28
clone size: -
CDR3 protein: CASSLDRQGLSGYTF
CDR3 DNA: TGTGCCAGCAGTCTGGACAGGCAAGGGCTTAGTGGCTACACCTTC

J gene: TRBJ2-2
D gene: -
V gene: TRBV10-3
clone size: -
CDR3 protein: CAISEPGANTGELFF
CDR3 DNA: TGTGCCATCAGTGAACCGGGGGCGAACACCGGGGAGCTGTTTTTT

J gene: TRBJ1-1
D gene: TRBD1
V gene: TRBV28
clone size: -
CDR3 protein: CATMTGTEAFF
CDR3 DNA: TGTGCCACTATGACAGGGACTGAAGCTTTCTTT

J gene: TRBJ2-3
D gene: TRBD2
V gene: TRBV29-1
clone size: -
CDR3 protein: CSVSPPSGLAGTTDTQYF
CDR3 DNA: TGCAGCGTTTCTCCCCCGTCCGGGCTAGCGGGCACGACAGATACGCAGTATTTT

J gene: TRBJ1-4
D gene: TRBD1
V gene: TRBV2
clone size: few
CDR3 protein: CASSGGTVGEKLFF
CDR3 DNA: TGTGCCAGCAGCGGCGGGACAGTCGGTGAAAAACTGTTTTTT

J gene: TRBJ2-3
D gene: TRBD1
V gene: TRBV7-3
clone size: -
CDR3 protein: CASSARGQSTDTQYF
CDR3 DNA: TGTGCCAGCAGCGCGAGGGGGCAGAGCACAGATACGCAGTATTTT

J gene: TRBJ1-1
D gene: TRBD1
V gene: TRBV7-6
clone size: -
CDR3 protein: CASSSGTGRNTEAFF
CDR3 DNA: TGTGCCAGCAGCTCCGGGACAGGGAGGAACACTGAAGCTTTCTTT

J gene: TRBJ1-2
D gene: -
V gene: TRBV28
clone size: -
CDR3 protein: CASSLQLGAWNYGYTF
CDR3 DNA: TGTGCCAGCAGTTTACAACTGGGGGCTTGGAACTATGGCTACACCTTC

J gene: TRBJ1-6
D gene: TRBD1
V gene: TRBV18
clone size: -
CDR3 protein: CASSQNRGDSPLHF
CDR3 DNA: TGTGCCAGCTCCCAGAACAGGGGGGATTCACCCCTCCACTTT

J gene: TRBJ2-5
D gene: -
V gene: TRBV7-3
clone size: -
CDR3 protein: CASSELVQETQYF
CDR3 DNA: TGTGCCAGCAGCGAACTAGTCCAAGAGACCCAGTACTTC

J gene: TRBJ1-5
D gene: -
V gene: TRBV28
clone size: few
CDR3 protein: CASRLTGSRQPQHF
CDR3 DNA: TGTGCCAGCAGACTTACAGGGTCGAGGCAGCCCCAGCATTTT

J gene: TRBJ2-1
D gene: TRBD2
V gene: TRBV27
clone size: -
CDR3 protein: CASSWTSGSPYNEQFF
CDR3 DNA: TGTGCCAGCAGTTGGACTAGCGGGTCACCCTACAATGAGCAGTTCTTC

J gene: TRBJ2-3
D gene: -
V gene: TRBV7-7
clone size: -
CDR3 protein: CASSLQGADTQYF
CDR3 DNA: TGTGCTAGCAGCCTCCAAGGAGCAGATACGCAGTATTTT

J gene: TRBJ1-2
D gene: TRBD1
V gene: TRBV7-2
clone size: -
CDR3 protein: CASSSSPGTGSHGYTF
CDR3 DNA: TGTGCCAGCAGCTCCTCCCCCGGGACAGGTTCCCATGGCTACACCTTC

J gene: TRBJ1-2
D gene: TRBD1
V gene: TRBV18
clone size: -
CDR3 protein: CASSRGTDYGYTF
CDR3 DNA: TGTGCCAGCTCTCGCGGGACAGACTATGGCTACACCTTC

J gene: TRBJ2-3
D gene: TRBD2
V gene: TRBV12-5
clone size: -
CDR3 protein: CASGLVLGLGLAGVTQYF
CDR3 DNA: TGTGCTAGTGGTTTGGTACTGGGGTTGGGTCTAGCGGGAGTGACGCAGTATTTT

J gene: TRBJ2-6
D gene: TRBD1
V gene: TRBV9
clone size: -
CDR3 protein: CASSEGGQGRVLTF
CDR3 DNA: TGTGCCAGCAGCGAGGGGGGACAGGGAAGAGTCCTGACTTTC

J gene: TRBJ1-2
D gene: -
V gene: TRBV6-1
clone size: -
CDR3 protein: CASSESYSTYGYTF
CDR3 DNA: TGTGCCAGCAGTGAGTCTTACTCAACGTATGGCTACACCTTC

J gene: TRBJ2-1
D gene: TRBD2
V gene: TRBV7-9
clone size: -
CDR3 protein: CASSLGSGRSIGNEQFF
CDR3 DNA: TGTGCCAGCAGCTTGGGTAGCGGGAGGAGCATAGGCAATGAGCAGTTCTTC

J gene: TRBJ1-4
D gene: -
V gene: TRBV5-1
clone size: -
CDR3 protein: CASSFSAPQEKLFF
CDR3 DNA: TGCGCCAGCAGCTTCAGCGCACCCCAGGAAAAACTGTTTTTT

J gene: TRBJ1-1
D gene: TRBD1
V gene: TRBV19
clone size: once
CDR3 protein: CASSNLGGTGANTEAFF
CDR3 DNA: TGTGCCAGTAGTAATCTCGGCGGGACAGGGGCGAACACTGAAGCTTTCTTT